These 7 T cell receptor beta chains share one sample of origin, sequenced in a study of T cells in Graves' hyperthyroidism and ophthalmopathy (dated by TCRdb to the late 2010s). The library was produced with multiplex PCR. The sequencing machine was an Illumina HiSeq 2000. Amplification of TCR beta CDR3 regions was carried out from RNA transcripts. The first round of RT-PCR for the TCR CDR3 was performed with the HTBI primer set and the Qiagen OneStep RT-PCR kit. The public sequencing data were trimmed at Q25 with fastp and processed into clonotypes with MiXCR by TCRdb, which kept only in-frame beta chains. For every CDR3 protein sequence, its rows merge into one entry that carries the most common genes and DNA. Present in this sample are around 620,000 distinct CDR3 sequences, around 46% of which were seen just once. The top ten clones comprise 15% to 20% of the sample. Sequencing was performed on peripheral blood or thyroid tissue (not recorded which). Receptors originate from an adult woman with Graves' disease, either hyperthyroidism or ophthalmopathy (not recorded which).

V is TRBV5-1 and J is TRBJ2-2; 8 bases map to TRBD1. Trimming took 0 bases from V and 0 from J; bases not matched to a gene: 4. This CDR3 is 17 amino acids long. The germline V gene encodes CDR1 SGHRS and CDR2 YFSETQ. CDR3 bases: TGCGCCAGCAGCTTGGGATCAGGGGGCCCGAACACCGGGGAGCTGTTTTTT. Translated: CASSLGSGGPNTGELFF.

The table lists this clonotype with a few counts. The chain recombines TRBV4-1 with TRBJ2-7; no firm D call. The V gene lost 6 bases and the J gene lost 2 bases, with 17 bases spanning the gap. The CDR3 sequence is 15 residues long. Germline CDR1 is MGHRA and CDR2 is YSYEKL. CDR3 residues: CASRLGPGQAYEQYF. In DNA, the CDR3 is TGCGCCAGCAGACTCGGCCCGGGCCAGGCCTACGAGCAGTACTTC.

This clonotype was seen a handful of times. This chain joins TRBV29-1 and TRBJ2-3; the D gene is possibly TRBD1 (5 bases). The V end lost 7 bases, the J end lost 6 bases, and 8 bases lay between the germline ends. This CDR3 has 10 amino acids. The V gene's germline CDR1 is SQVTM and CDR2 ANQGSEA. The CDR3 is CSAAGDTQYF. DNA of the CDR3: TGCAGCGCCGCAGGGGATACGCAGTATTTT.

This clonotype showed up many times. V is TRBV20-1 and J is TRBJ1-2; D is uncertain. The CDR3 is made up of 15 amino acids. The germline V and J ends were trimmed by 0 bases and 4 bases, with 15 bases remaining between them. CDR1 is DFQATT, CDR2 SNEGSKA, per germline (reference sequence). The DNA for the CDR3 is TGCAGTGCTAGAGATCCCCGGACCGTATCCTATGGCTACACCTTC. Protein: CSARDPRTVSYGYTF.

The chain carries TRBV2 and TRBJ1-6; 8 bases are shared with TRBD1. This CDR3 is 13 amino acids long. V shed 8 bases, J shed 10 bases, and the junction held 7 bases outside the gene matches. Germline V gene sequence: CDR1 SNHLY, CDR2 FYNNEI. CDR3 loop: CASQQGEQSPLHF. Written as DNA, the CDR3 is TGTGCCAGCCAACAGGGGGAGCAGTCACCCCTCCACTTT.

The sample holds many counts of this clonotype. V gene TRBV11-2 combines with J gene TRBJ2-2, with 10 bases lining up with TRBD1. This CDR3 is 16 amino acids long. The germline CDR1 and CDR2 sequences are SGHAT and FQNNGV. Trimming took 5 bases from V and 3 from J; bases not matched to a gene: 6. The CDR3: CASSPLDRGDTGELFF. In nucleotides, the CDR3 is TGTGCCAGCAGCCCCCTGGACAGGGGGGACACCGGGGAGCTGTTTTTT.

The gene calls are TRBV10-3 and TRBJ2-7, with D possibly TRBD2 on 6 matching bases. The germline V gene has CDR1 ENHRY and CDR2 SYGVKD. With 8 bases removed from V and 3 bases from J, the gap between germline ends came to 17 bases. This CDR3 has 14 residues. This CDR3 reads CAIGESRRGYEQYF. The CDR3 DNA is TGTGCCATCGGAGAGAGCCGGCGGGGCTACGAGCAGTACTTC.